This passage covers 29 T cell receptor beta chains from one sample sequenced in a study of T cell changes during pregnancy in multiple sclerosis. The assay was immunoSEQ multiplex PCR, and TCRdb's table has in-frame clones only and misses some. Found here are over 50,000 clones, around nine tenths of them singletons; the top ten hold approximately 1.5%. The material was peripheral blood, obtained in the third trimester of pregnancy. The origin of the receptors is a female donor in good health, enrolled as a control in a pregnancy study.

This chain joins TRBV7-2 and TRBJ1-2, with D possibly TRBD1 on 5 matching bases. Germline V gives CDR1 SGHTA, CDR2 FQGNSA. The ends were cut back, 5 bases at V and 4 bases at J, with 14 bases in the middle. The CDR3 spans 14 residues. In DNA form, the CDR3 reads TGTGCCAGCAGCCACCGGGGGGGACTCTATGGCTACACCTTC. It translates to CASSHRGGLYGYTF.

The chain joins TRBV28 to TRBJ2-2; 8 bases match TRBD1. CDR1 MDHEN and CDR2 SYDVKM come from the germline V gene. CDR3 length: 15 amino acids. Unmatched junction bases numbered 9, after V lost 6 bases and J lost 6 bases. The CDR3 loop reads CASRTRQGYAGELFF. The CDR3 nucleotides read TGTGCCAGCAGGACAAGACAGGGGTACGCCGGGGAGCTGTTTTTT.

This CDR3 reads CASSKDGGSNYGYTF. Written as DNA, the CDR3 is TGTGCCAGCAGCAAAGACGGAGGTTCTAACTATGGCTACACCTTC. The chain has TRBV21-1 and TRBJ1-2. TRBV21-1 is a known pseudogene. The CDR3 is 15 residues long.

This clone was observed a single time. V is TRBV4-2 and J is TRBJ2-1; D is possibly TRBD1 (6 bases). Germline assignment: CDR1 LGHNA and CDR2 YNFKEQ. The germline V and J ends were trimmed by 2 bases and 5 bases, with 13 bases remaining between them. The CDR3 has 15 amino acids. This CDR3 reads CASSQSTGLDNEQFF. In DNA, the CDR3 is TGTGCCAGCAGCCAAAGCACAGGGTTGGACAATGAGCAGTTCTTC.

The V call is TRBV28, the J call TRBJ1-5, with 9 nucleotides matching TRBD1. The V and J ends lost 6 bases and 7 bases, in that order; junction bases with no gene match: 10. The CDR3 covers 15 residues. From germline, CDR1 is MDHEN and CDR2 SYDVKM. The CDR3 DNA is TGTGCCAGCAGGCCAAGCGGGACAGGGACGCAGCCCCAGCATTTT. Translated, it gives CASRPSGTGTQPQHF.

The table lists this clone with a few counts. V is TRBV30 and J is TRBJ1-2; D gene ambiguous. CDR3 length: 11 amino acids. The V gene's germline CDR1 is GTSNPN and CDR2 SVGIG (reference sequence). The V and J ends lost 4 bases and 2 bases respectively, with 5 bases between them. The CDR3 spells CAWTGNYGYTF. DNA for the CDR3: TGTGCCTGGACCGGGAACTATGGCTACACCTTC. Filled out from reference TRBV30 and TRBJ1-2, the complete variable domain reads SQTIHQWPATLVQPVGSPLSLECTVEGTSNPNLYWYRQAAGRGLQLLFYSVGIGQISSEVPQNLSASRPQDRQFILSSKKLLLSDSGFYLCAWTGNYGYTFGSGTRLTVV.

CDR3 residues: CASSLELAGGWETQYF. For the CDR3, the DNA is TGCGCCAGCAGCTTGGAACTAGCGGGGGGATGGGAGACCCAGTACTTC. This chain uses TRBV5-1 with TRBJ2-5, with 12 nucleotides matching TRBD2. Trimming took 0 bases from V and 5 from J; bases not matched to a gene: 5. Germline V gene data show CDR1 as SGHRS and CDR2 as YFSETQ. CDR3 size: 16 residues.

The chain joins TRBV11-2 to TRBJ1-1; D gene uncertain. Germline CDR1 is SGHAT and CDR2 is FQNNGV. The CDR3 covers 14 residues. Deletions cut 1 base from V and 4 bases from J, with 10 bases between. CDR3 amino acids: CASSLGDGGTEAFF. The CDR3, as DNA: TGTGCCAGCAGCTTAGGCGATGGCGGCACTGAAGCTTTCTTT.

This clone has only one observation. The V gene is TRBV7-9, the J gene TRBJ2-7, with 8 bases lining up with TRBD1. Germline-derived CDR1 and CDR2 are SEHNR and FQNEAQ (reference sequence). This CDR3 comprises 15 residues. V dropped 5 bases and J dropped 0; count of bases not matched to a gene: 6. The CDR3 nucleotides are TGTGCCAGCAGCGGGTTGACAGGGGTCTCCTACGAGCAGTACTTC. Translating gives CASSGLTGVSYEQYF.

The gene calls are TRBV5-1 and TRBJ2-7; perhaps TRBD2 as D (6 bases). Germline V gives CDR1 SGHRS, CDR2 YFSETQ. The CDR3 extends over 15 amino acids. V lost 3 bases, J lost 0 bases, and 13 bases lay in between. As DNA, the CDR3 is TGCGCCAGCAGCTCACGGGGGTCGAGCTCCTACGAGCAGTACTTC. Translated, it gives CASSSRGSSSYEQYF.

The rearrangement links TRBV9 to TRBJ1-1; D is perhaps TRBD1 (5 bases). The CDR3 is 14 amino acids. Germline CDR1 SGDLS, CDR2 YYNGEE. V was trimmed by 6 bases and J by 6 bases, leaving 18 bases between them. CDR3 sequence (DNA): TGTGCCAGCACCCCGGGAGGGGTCGAACCTGAAGCTTTCTTT. Translation gives CASTPGGVEPEAFF. Using reference TRBV9 and TRBJ1-1 for the parts outside the CDR3, the full variable domain is DSGVTQTPKHLITATGQRVTLRCSPRSGDLSVYWYQQSLDQGLQFLIQYYNGEERAKGNILERFSAQQFPDLHSELNLSSLELGDSALYFCASTPGGVEPEAFFGQGTRLTVV.

In DNA, the CDR3 is TGTGCCAGCAGTTTAAGGTCAGGGGATCAGCCCCAGCATTTT. Amino acids: CASSLRSGDQPQHF. The chain has TRBV27 and TRBJ1-5, with TRBD1 as a possible D gene (6 bases). V gave up 2 bases and J gave up 5 bases, with 10 bases separating them. The CDR3 is made up of 14 amino acids. From germline, CDR1 is MNHEY and CDR2 SMNVEV (reference sequence).

The gene calls are TRBV18 and TRBJ1-2; 9 nucleotides agree with TRBD1. J lost 5 bases, V lost 4 bases, and 8 bases had no gene match. Per germline, CDR1 KGHSH and CDR2 LQKENI. The CDR3 has 15 amino acids. CDR3 amino acids: CASSLGMDRGYGYTF. In DNA form, the CDR3 reads TGTGCCAGCTCACTCGGGATGGACAGGGGATATGGCTACACCTTC.

This chain uses TRBV7-8 with TRBJ2-7; 7 nucleotides match TRBD1. Germline V lookup: CDR1 SGHVS, CDR2 FQNEAQ. The CDR3 consists of 15 residues. With 5 bases clipped from V and 2 bases from J, the junction kept 9 bases outside the gene matches. As DNA, the CDR3 is TGTGCCAGCAGCCCCCCGACAGGGCGGACCTACGAGCAGTACTTC. Translating gives CASSPPTGRTYEQYF. The full variable domain, completed using reference TRBV7-8 and TRBJ2-7, is GAGVSQSPRYKVAKRGQDVALRCDPISGHVSLFWYQQALGQGPEFLTYFQNEAQLDKSGLPSDRFFAERPEGSVSTLKIQRTQQEDSAVYLCASSPPTGRTYEQYFGPGTRLTVT.

V and J are TRBV28 and TRBJ1-2, with a weak D call TRBD1 (6 bases). V lost 5 bases to trimming and J lost 6 bases, with 19 bases between them. CDR3 length: 15 amino acids. Per the germline V gene, CDR1 is MDHEN and CDR2 is SYDVKM. The CDR3 sequence is CASSETSTGSDGYTF. DNA of the CDR3: TGTGCCAGCAGTGAGACTTCTACAGGGTCGGATGGCTACACCTTC.

The gene calls are TRBV7-2 and TRBJ1-2, with a possible D match to TRBD1 (5 bases). Looked up from germline, CDR1 is SGHTA and CDR2 is FQGNSA. CDR3 length: 15 amino acids. The V gene lost 6 bases and the J gene lost 10 bases, with 24 bases spanning the gap. CDR3 residues: CASRSWVGAHQDYTF. The CDR3, as DNA: TGTGCCAGCAGAAGTTGGGTAGGGGCGCATCAGGACTACACCTTC.

V is TRBV4-3 and J is TRBJ2-3; D possibly corresponds to TRBD2 (6 bases). There are 17 residues in the CDR3. Trimming took 3 bases from V and 3 from J, leaving 19 bases between them. Germline lookup yields CDR1 LGHNA and CDR2 YSLEER. CDR3 DNA sequence: TGCGCCAGCAGCCAGGAGACCGCGGGACTCAAAACAGATACGCAGTATTTT. Protein: CASSQETAGLKTDTQYF.

The chain carries TRBV7-8 and TRBJ1-1; 8 bases align to TRBD1. V dropped 4 bases and J dropped 11; count of bases not matched to a gene: 12. The germline CDR1 and CDR2 sequences are SGHVS and FQNEAQ. There are 14 residues in the CDR3. CDR3 coding DNA: TGTGCCAGCAGCTCGAAAGTACAGGGGGGCGACGCTTTCTTT. Amino acid sequence: CASSSKVQGGDAFF.

This clone was recorded only once. This chain uses TRBV6-5 with TRBJ2-2; D possibly corresponds to TRBD1 (6 bases). Trimming cost V 6 bases and J 6 bases, with 17 bases left between them. The CDR3 sequence is 15 residues long. CDR1 is MNHEY, CDR2 SVGAGI, per germline. For the CDR3, the DNA is TGTGCCAGCAGGGGTACAGGGATCGCTCCCGGGGAGCTGTTTTTT. Translation gives CASRGTGIAPGELFF.

V usage is TRBV6-1 and J usage is TRBJ1-5; D is uncertain. Germline-derived CDR1 and CDR2 are MNHNS and SASEGT. The V and J ends lost 2 bases and 9 bases respectively, with 11 bases between them. The CDR3 spans 13 residues. DNA for the CDR3: TGTGCCAGCAGTGAAAGGGCTGCGGGGCCCCAGCATTTT. This translates into CASSERAAGPQHF.

The gene calls are TRBV19 and TRBJ1-5, with 7 bases aligning to TRBD1. Per germline, CDR1 LNHDA and CDR2 SQIVND (reference sequence). The trim removed 8 bases at V and 3 bases at J, leaving 16 bases unmatched. This CDR3 has 17 residues. CDR3 loop: CASSETGTDPSNQPQHF. Written as DNA, the CDR3 is TGTGCCAGTTCAGAGACAGGGACTGATCCGTCCAATCAGCCCCAGCATTTT.

The chain couples TRBV4-3 to TRBJ2-1, with a possible D match to TRBD2 (5 bases). The CDR3 is 17 amino acids. The germline V gene encodes CDR1 LGHNA and CDR2 YSLEER. Trimming removed 0 bases from V and 0 bases from J, with 12 bases in between. Here the CDR3 DNA reads TGCGCCAGCAGCCAAGATAGGGTTGGGAGCTCCTACAATGAGCAGTTCTTC. It translates to CASSQDRVGSSYNEQFF.

On this clone itself: Within the sample, other DNA sequences also encode this same CDR3. The chain is built from TRBV29-1 and TRBJ1-4; the match to TRBD1 covers 7 bases. V lost 4 bases, J lost 5 bases, and 4 bases stayed unmatched. CDR3 size: 13 residues. Germline V lookup: CDR1 SQVTM, CDR2 ANQGSEA. In DNA, the CDR3 is TGCAGCGTTGGGGGACAGACGAATGAAAAACTGTTTTTT. It codes for CSVGGQTNEKLFF.

This chain joins TRBV5-1 and TRBJ1-2, with a weak D call TRBD1 (5 bases). Looked up from germline, CDR1 is SGHRS and CDR2 is YFSETQ. V lost 4 bases and J lost 2, with 12 bases in between. This CDR3 spans 14 amino acids. Written as DNA, the CDR3 is TGCGCCAGCAGCCCGCTCAGGGTAAACTATGGCTACACCTTC. Its protein is CASSPLRVNYGYTF.

This clone was picked up a small number of times. CDR3 amino acids: CAWSPGGQHQPQHF. CDR3 sequence (DNA): TGTGCCTGGAGCCCCGGAGGACAGCATCAGCCCCAGCATTTT. The chain carries TRBV30 and TRBJ1-5; weak D call: TRBD1 (6 bases). Deletions cut 3 bases from V and 5 bases from J, with 14 bases between. The CDR3 runs 14 residues. Germline V gene sequence: CDR1 GTSNPN, CDR2 SVGIG (reference sequence).

The rearrangement joins TRBV5-1 to TRBJ2-4; the D gene is possibly TRBD2 (5 bases). There are 13 residues in the CDR3. The ends were cut back, 5 bases at V and 3 bases at J, with 9 bases in the middle. In germline, CDR1 is SGHRS, CDR2 YFSETQ. CDR3 coding DNA: TGCGCCAGCAGGAAGGAGGTCAAAAACATTCAGTACTTC. Translated: CASRKEVKNIQYF. The full variable domain, with the rest looked up from reference TRBV5-1 and TRBJ2-4, is KAGVTQTPRYLIKTRGQQVTLSCSPISGHRSVSWYQQTPGQGLQFLFEYFSETQRNKGNFPGRFSGRQFSNSRSEMNVSTLELGDSALYLCASRKEVKNIQYFGAGTRLSVL.

V and J are TRBV9 and TRBJ2-3; the D is unclear. V dropped 0 bases and J dropped 2 bases, with 10 bases sitting between them. The CDR3 covers 15 residues. The germline gives CDR1 SGDLS, CDR2 YYNGEE. DNA for the CDR3: TGTGCCAGCAGCGTAGGGCAGGCCTTCACAGATACGCAGTATTTT. It codes for CASSVGQAFTDTQYF.

This clone was observed once. The rearrangement links TRBV30 to TRBJ2-2; D ambiguous. Trimming removed 2 bases at V and 3 bases at J, with 4 bases between. CDR1 is GTSNPN and CDR2 is SVGIG in the germline V gene (reference sequence). The CDR3 length is 12 residues. The CDR3 nucleotides are TGTGCCTGGAGTCCCGACACCGGGGAGCTGTTTTTT. Amino acids: CAWSPDTGELFF.

The chain couples TRBV5-1 to TRBJ2-5; D may be TRBD2 (6 bases). The CDR3 length is 14 residues. Looked up from germline, CDR1 is SGHRS and CDR2 is YFSETQ. Trimming removed 3 bases from V and 2 bases from J, with 11 bases in between. The CDR3 protein is CASSWTIFQETQYF. CDR3 nucleotide sequence: TGCGCCAGCAGCTGGACTATATTTCAAGAGACCCAGTACTTC. Together with reference TRBV5-1 and TRBJ2-5, the CDR3 gives the full variable domain: KAGVTQTPRYLIKTRGQQVTLSCSPISGHRSVSWYQQTPGQGLQFLFEYFSETQRNKGNFPGRFSGRQFSNSRSEMNVSTLELGDSALYLCASSWTIFQETQYFGPGTRLLVL.